This TCR beta chain is from a study of blood T cell repertoires in COVID-19. Study overall: Whether acute or convalescent, the COVID-19 samples came from the United States, Italy and Spain.

The study assigned cohorts using participant-reported clinical history. CDR1 SGDLS and CDR2 YYNGEE come from the germline V gene. With 5 bases removed from V and 3 bases from J, the gap between germline ends came to 14 bases. CDR3 length: 14 residues. Sequencing was performed with immunoSEQ multiplex PCR; in TCRdb, only in-frame clones are kept and a portion is missing. The sample contains roughly 300,000 clones, 86% of which appear only once. The chain couples TRBV9 to TRBJ1-1; maybe TRBD1 (5 bases). The receptor was isolated from a woman aged 35 to 49 with acute COVID-19. The sample comprised PBMCs or T cells enriched from blood (not recorded which). This CDR3 is CASSSAGGYTEAFF. The CDR3, as DNA: TGTGCCAGCAGTTCAGCGGGGGGATACACTGAAGCTTTCTTT.